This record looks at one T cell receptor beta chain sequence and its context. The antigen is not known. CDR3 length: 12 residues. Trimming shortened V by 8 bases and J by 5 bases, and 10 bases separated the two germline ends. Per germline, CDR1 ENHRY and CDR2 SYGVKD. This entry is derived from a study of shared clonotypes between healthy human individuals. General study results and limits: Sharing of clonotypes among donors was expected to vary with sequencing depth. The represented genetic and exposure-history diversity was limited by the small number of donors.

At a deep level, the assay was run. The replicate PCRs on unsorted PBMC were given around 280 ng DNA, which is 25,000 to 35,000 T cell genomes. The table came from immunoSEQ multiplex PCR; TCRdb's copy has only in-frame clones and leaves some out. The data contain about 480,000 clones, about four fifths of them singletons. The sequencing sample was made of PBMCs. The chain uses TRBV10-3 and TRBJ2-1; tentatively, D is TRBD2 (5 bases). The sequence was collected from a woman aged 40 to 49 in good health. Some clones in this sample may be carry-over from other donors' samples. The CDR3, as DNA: TGTGCCATCGGGAGACACAACAATGAGCAGTTCTTC. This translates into CAIGRHNNEQFF.